This entry lists 14 T cell receptor beta chains sequenced from one sample in a study of neurological immune-mediated disorders. TCRdb re-called the 5' RACE reads with MiXCR, one entry per CDR3 protein. The sample has around 13,000 distinct CDR3 sequences; roughly 6.9% are singletons. Sequencing used CD8+ T cells from blood. These receptors all stem from a middle-aged woman in good health.

The sample holds many counts of this clonotype. The chain employs TRBV29-1 and TRBJ2-2; TRBD1 agrees at 10 bases. V shed 1 base, J shed 6 bases, and the junction held 11 bases outside the gene matches. The CDR3 loop spans 17 amino acids. Germline CDR1 reads SQVTM; CDR2 reads ANQGSEA. The CDR3 bases are TGCAGCGTTGAAGGTGCCGCGGACAGGGGGTTGTCCGGGGAGCTGTTTTTT. Protein sequence: CSVEGAADRGLSGELFF.

This clonotype was counted many times. The genes are TRBV29-1 and TRBJ2-5; 7 bases fit TRBD2. This CDR3 spans 16 amino acids. The germline gives CDR1 SQVTM, CDR2 ANQGSEA. With V trimmed by 6 bases and J by 5 bases, 18 bases remained unmatched. CDR3: CSVLLDGGFPRETQYF. CDR3 DNA sequence: TGCAGCGTCCTACTGGACGGGGGGTTCCCCCGGGAGACCCAGTACTTC.

This clonotype was counted ten times or more. This chain links TRBV7-8 with TRBJ2-2; no clear D. The CDR3 runs 11 residues. Per germline, CDR1 SGHVS and CDR2 FQNEAQ. Deletions cut 10 bases from V and 7 bases from J, with 10 bases between. This chain's CDR3 is CATTGNGELFF. The DNA for the CDR3 is TGTGCCACCACGGGTAACGGGGAGCTGTTTTTT.

In this sample, this clonotype is medium-sized (0.01 to 0.1%). This chain connects TRBV5-4 to TRBJ2-1; 7 nucleotides agree with TRBD1. This CDR3 is built from 15 residues. Unmatched junction bases numbered 6, after V lost 3 bases and J lost 3 bases. CDR1 is SGHNT, CDR2 YYREEE, per germline (reference sequence). CDR3 nucleotide sequence: TGTGCCAGCAGCTCGTCCGGGACAGTCTACAATGAGCAGTTCTTC. This gives the protein CASSSSGTVYNEQFF.

This clonotype was recorded many times. V usage is TRBV20-1 and J usage is TRBJ1-1, with D uncertain. V lost 0 bases and J lost 5, with 16 bases in between. Per germline, CDR1 DFQATT and CDR2 SNEGSKA (reference sequence). The CDR3 sequence is 15 residues long. In DNA, the CDR3 is TGCAGTGCTAGAGAGGCGCCAGGCTCGGGGACTGAAGCTTTCTTT. Its translation is CSAREAPGSGTEAFF.

This clonotype showed up many times. The V gene is TRBV6-1, the J gene TRBJ1-2, with D possibly matching TRBD1 (6 bases). The CDR3 runs 16 residues. The V end was cut by 3 bases, the J end by 8 bases, with 22 bases between. Germline CDR1 reads MNHNS; CDR2 reads SASEGT. CDR3 protein: CASSDDLGGKGNGYTF. CDR3 nucleotide sequence: TGTGCCAGCAGTGATGACCTGGGGGGCAAAGGTAACGGCTACACCTTC.

Sample share makes this clonotype medium-sized (0.01 to 0.1%). The rearrangement joins TRBV20-1 to TRBJ1-4; 9 positions match TRBD1. With V trimmed by 0 bases and J by 8 bases, 7 bases remained unmatched. The CDR3 spans 15 residues. CDR1 and CDR2 from the germline V gene are DFQATT and SNEGSKA (reference sequence). CDR3 sequence reads: CSARDEGTGREKLFF. In nucleotides, the CDR3 is TGCAGTGCTAGAGATGAAGGGACAGGGAGGGAAAAACTGTTTTTT.

There are many counts of this clonotype. The chain links TRBV28 to TRBJ1-6; D is possibly TRBD1 (5 bases). Germline V gives CDR1 MDHEN, CDR2 SYDVKM. The CDR3 loop spans 13 amino acids. V was clipped by 2 bases and J by 9 bases, with 8 bases between them. CDR3 protein: CASSLPGGSPLHF. DNA of the CDR3: TGTGCCAGCAGTTTACCCGGGGGTTCACCCCTCCACTTT.

Many counts were recorded for this clonotype. The CDR3 sequence: CASSQVGTNQPQHF. In DNA, the CDR3 is TGCGCCAGCAGCCAAGTGGGGACCAATCAGCCCCAGCATTTT. V is TRBV4-1 and J is TRBJ1-5, with D possibly being TRBD1 (5 bases). Deletions cut 1 base from V and 3 bases from J, with 7 bases between. CDR3 length: 14 residues. Germline-derived CDR1 and CDR2 are MGHRA and YSYEKL.

This clonotype has at least ten counts. The rearrangement uses TRBV29-1 and TRBJ1-2; D is undetermined. Germline V gene lookup returns CDR1 SQVTM and CDR2 ANQGSEA. CDR3 length: 15 amino acids. Trimming shortened V by 6 bases and J by 8 bases, and 25 bases separated the two germline ends. The CDR3 coding sequence is TGCAGCGTGCCAAGTTGGGTGACTGATTCCTACGGCTACACCTTC. This translates into CSVPSWVTDSYGYTF.

This clonotype was counted many times. V and J are TRBV6-5 and TRBJ2-2, with D possibly TRBD2 on 5 matching bases. The CDR3 loop spans 15 amino acids. CDR1 and CDR2 from the germline V gene are MNHEY and SVGAGI. V lost 4 bases to trimming and J lost 6 bases, with 15 bases between them. The CDR3 here is CASSSGWGEAGELFF. CDR3 DNA sequence: TGTGCCAGCAGTTCGGGGTGGGGAGAGGCCGGGGAGCTGTTTTTT.

The sample holds many counts of this clonotype. The rearrangement uses TRBV7-2 and TRBJ2-1; TRBD2 matches at 7 bases. The CDR3 loop spans 14 amino acids. Trimming cost V 3 bases and J 10 bases; bases outside gene matches: 9. Germline V lookup: CDR1 SGHTA, CDR2 FQGNSA. CDR3 nucleotide sequence: TGTGCCAGCAGCTTGGCCCGGGAGGTAGAGGAGCAGTTCTTC. This encodes CASSLAREVEEQFF. The whole variable domain, remainder taken from reference TRBV7-2 and TRBJ2-1, is GAGVSQSPSNKVTEKGKDVELRCDPISGHTALYWYRQSLGQGLEFLIYFQGNSAPDKSGLPSDRFSAERTGGSVSTLTIQRTQQEDSAVYLCASSLAREVEEQFFGPGTRLTVL.

The table lists this clonotype with many counts. The rearrangement joins TRBV4-2 to TRBJ1-2, with 8 bases matching TRBD1. CDR3 length equals 14 residues. The germline gives CDR1 LGHNA, CDR2 YNFKEQ. V lost 4 bases, J lost 6 bases, and 7 bases stayed unmatched. CDR3 DNA sequence: TGTGCCAGCAGCCCCCCGGACAGGGAAGATGGCTACACCTTC. Its protein is CASSPPDREDGYTF.

This clonotype appeared many times. CDR3 amino acids: CASSPTGGGYNEQFF. For the CDR3, the DNA is TGCGCCAGCAGCCCGACAGGGGGGGGATACAATGAGCAGTTCTTC. V gene TRBV5-1 combines with J gene TRBJ2-1; 9 nucleotides line up with TRBD1. Germline CDR1 is SGHRS and CDR2 is YFSETQ. V dropped 4 bases and J dropped 4; count of bases not matched to a gene: 6. The CDR3 is 15 residues long.